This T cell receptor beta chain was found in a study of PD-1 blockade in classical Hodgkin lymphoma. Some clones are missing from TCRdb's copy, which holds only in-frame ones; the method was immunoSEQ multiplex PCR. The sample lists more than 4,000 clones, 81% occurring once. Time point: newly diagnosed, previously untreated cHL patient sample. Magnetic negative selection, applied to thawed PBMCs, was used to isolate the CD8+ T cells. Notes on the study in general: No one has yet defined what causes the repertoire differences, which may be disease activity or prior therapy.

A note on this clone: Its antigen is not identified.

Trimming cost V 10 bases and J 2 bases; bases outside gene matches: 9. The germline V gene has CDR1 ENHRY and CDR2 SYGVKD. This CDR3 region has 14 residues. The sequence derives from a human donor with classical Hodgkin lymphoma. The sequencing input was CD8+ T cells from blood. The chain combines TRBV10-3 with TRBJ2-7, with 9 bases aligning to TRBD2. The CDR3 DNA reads TGTGCCACCCAGACTAGCGGAGGAACCTACGAGCAGTACTTC. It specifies CATQTSGGTYEQYF.